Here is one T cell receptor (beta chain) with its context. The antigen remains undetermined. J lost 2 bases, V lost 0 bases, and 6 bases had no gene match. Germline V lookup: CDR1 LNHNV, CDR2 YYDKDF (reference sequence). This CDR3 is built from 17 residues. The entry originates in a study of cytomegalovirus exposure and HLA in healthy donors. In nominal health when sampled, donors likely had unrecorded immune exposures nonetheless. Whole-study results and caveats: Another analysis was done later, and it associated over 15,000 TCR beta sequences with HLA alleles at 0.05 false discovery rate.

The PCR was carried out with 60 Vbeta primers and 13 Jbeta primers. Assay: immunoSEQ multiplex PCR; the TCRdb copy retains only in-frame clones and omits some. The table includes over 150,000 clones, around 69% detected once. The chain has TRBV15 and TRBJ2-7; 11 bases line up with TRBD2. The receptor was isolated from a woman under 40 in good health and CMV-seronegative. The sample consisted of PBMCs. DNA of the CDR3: TGTGCCACCAGCAGAGATCTGGGACTAGCGGTTACCTACGAGCAGTACTTC. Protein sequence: CATSRDLGLAVTYEQYF.